These T cell receptor beta chains were read from a single sample in a study of OX40 agonist ivuxolimab in advanced cancers. Method: immunoSEQ multiplex PCR; TCRdb's copy keeps in-frame clones and lacks some. The sample has tens of thousands of clones, around 85% seen once. This sample comprised CD4+ or CD8+ T cells sorted from blood, obtained in a trial of the OX40 agonist ivuxolimab. Receptors originate from an adult with an advanced solid tumor such as melanoma, head and neck, liver or kidney cancer. CDR3s include the opening cysteine and the closing phenylalanine or tryptophan. The D gene is left open where the match is weak. Only part of the rows carry a size: once, few, many, or a class if the clone is expanded.

d_gene | j_gene | v_gene | abundance | CDR3nt | CDR3aa
TRBD2 | TRBJ2-7 | TRBV27 | NA | TGTGCCAGCAGTTTATCCGGGAGGGAGCAGTACTTC | CASSLSGREQYF
NA | TRBJ2-5 | TRBV10-3 | NA | TGTGCCATCAGTGAATCGGGCAGGGTGGAAGAAAAAGAGACCCAGTACTTC | CAISESGRVEEKETQYF
NA | TRBJ1-1 | TRBV28 | few | TGTGCCAGCAGTTTGAGGACGGGGAACACTGAAGCTTTCTTT | CASSLRTGNTEAFF
NA | TRBJ2-7 | TRBV5-4 | NA | TGTGCCAGCAGCTTCGCCAGGGCCAGCTCCTACGAGCAGTACTTC | CASSFARASSYEQYF
TRBD2 | TRBJ2-1 | TRBV19 | many | TGTGCCAGTAGTATCCTATCAGGCGTCCGCGTGGGGGGGATCGGTGAGCAGTTCTTC | CASSILSGVRVGGIGEQFF
NA | TRBJ1-5 | TRBV5-4 | medium-sized | TGTGCCAGCAGCTTGGGGGGGTCCCAGCCCCAGCATTTT | CASSLGGSQPQHF
TRBD1 | TRBJ2-7 | TRBV4-1 | once | TGCGCCAGCAGCCAACGACAGGGCTCCTACGAGCAGTACTTC | CASSQRQGSYEQYF
NA | TRBJ1-2 | TRBV6-5 | once | TGTGCCAGCAGTATGGGAGGTGATGGCTACACCTTC | CASSMGGDGYTF
TRBD1 | TRBJ2-7 | TRBV30 | NA | TGTGCCTGGAGTGCCGGGACAGGGACCGAGCAGTACTTC | CAWSAGTGTEQYF
NA | TRBJ2-1 | TRBV7-9 | NA | TGTGCCAGCACTCCCCACGAAACGGGTGAGCAGTTCTTC | CASTPHETGEQFF
TRBD1 | TRBJ2-4 | TRBV29-1 | NA | TGCAGCGTTGACTCGGGACAGGGAAACATTCAGTACTTC | CSVDSGQGNIQYF
NA | TRBJ1-4 | TRBV5-1 | NA | TGCGCCAACTATCCCACCGAGAATGAAAAACTGTTTTTT | CANYPTENEKLFF
NA | TRBJ1-3 | TRBV5-1 | NA | TGCGCCAGCAGCGGGGCGTCCTCTGGAAACACCATATATTTT | CASSGASSGNTIYF
NA | TRBJ1-5 | TRBV5-1 | few | TGCGCCAGCAGCCCCGAGGGGGATCAGCCCCAGCATTTT | CASSPEGDQPQHF
TRBD1 | TRBJ1-5 | TRBV9 | NA | TGTGCCAGCAGCCCAGGACAGGGCGGCAATCAGCCCCAGCATTTT | CASSPGQGGNQPQHF
TRBD2 | TRBJ2-3 | TRBV6-1 | NA | TGTGCCATGACGACTAGCGGGGGGGCCACAGATACGCAGTATTTT | CAMTTSGGATDTQYF
TRBD1 | TRBJ2-1 | TRBV9 | NA | TGTGCCAGCAGCGTAGACCAGGGGGCATTCAATGAGCAGTTCTTC | CASSVDQGAFNEQFF
NA | TRBJ2-3 | TRBV4-1 | NA | TGCGCCAGCAGCCAAGAGGTGGGACTCCAGCGGATTGATACGCAGTATTTT | CASSQEVGLQRIDTQYF
NA | TRBJ1-5 | TRBV15 | NA | TGTGCCACCAGCATAGGGACGGCGTATAGCAATCAGCCCCAGCATTTT | CATSIGTAYSNQPQHF
TRBD2 | TRBJ2-1 | TRBV5-6 | NA | TGTGCCAGCAGCTCCGGACTAGCGGGGGGGAGATATGAGCAGTTCTTC | CASSSGLAGGRYEQFF
TRBD1 | TRBJ2-7 | TRBV29-1 | NA | TGCAGCGTTGGGCCCGTCCTGGGACAGATTTACGAGCAGTACTTC | CSVGPVLGQIYEQYF
NA | TRBJ1-5 | TRBV27 | NA | TGTGCCAGCAGTTTAGGGGGGAACAATCAGCCCCAGCATTTT | CASSLGGNNQPQHF
TRBD1 | TRBJ2-1 | TRBV7-9 | NA | TGTGCCAGCAGCTCAGTGGACAGGGAAGGATTTGAGCAGTTCTTC | CASSSVDREGFEQFF
TRBD1 | TRBJ2-3 | TRBV28 | NA | TGTGCCAGCAAGATGACGGACAGGGGAAGGGCAGATACGCAGTATTTT | CASKMTDRGRADTQYF
NA | TRBJ1-1 | TRBV19 | many | TGTGCCAGTAGGAATCGCGGGTACGACACTGAAGCTTTCTTT | CASRNRGYDTEAFF
TRBD2 | TRBJ2-2 | TRBV5-6 | NA | TGTGCCAGCAGTTCCGGGGGGACCGGGGAGCTGTTTTTT | CASSSGGTGELFF
NA | TRBJ1-1 | TRBV7-2 | few | TGTGCCAGCAGCTTAATTTGGGCAGGTAGCACTGAAGCTTTCTTT | CASSLIWAGSTEAFF
NA | TRBJ1-4 | TRBV19 | NA | TGTGCCAGTAGTACTTACTCCCTGGGGGAAGCTGAAAAACTGTTTTTT | CASSTYSLGEAEKLFF